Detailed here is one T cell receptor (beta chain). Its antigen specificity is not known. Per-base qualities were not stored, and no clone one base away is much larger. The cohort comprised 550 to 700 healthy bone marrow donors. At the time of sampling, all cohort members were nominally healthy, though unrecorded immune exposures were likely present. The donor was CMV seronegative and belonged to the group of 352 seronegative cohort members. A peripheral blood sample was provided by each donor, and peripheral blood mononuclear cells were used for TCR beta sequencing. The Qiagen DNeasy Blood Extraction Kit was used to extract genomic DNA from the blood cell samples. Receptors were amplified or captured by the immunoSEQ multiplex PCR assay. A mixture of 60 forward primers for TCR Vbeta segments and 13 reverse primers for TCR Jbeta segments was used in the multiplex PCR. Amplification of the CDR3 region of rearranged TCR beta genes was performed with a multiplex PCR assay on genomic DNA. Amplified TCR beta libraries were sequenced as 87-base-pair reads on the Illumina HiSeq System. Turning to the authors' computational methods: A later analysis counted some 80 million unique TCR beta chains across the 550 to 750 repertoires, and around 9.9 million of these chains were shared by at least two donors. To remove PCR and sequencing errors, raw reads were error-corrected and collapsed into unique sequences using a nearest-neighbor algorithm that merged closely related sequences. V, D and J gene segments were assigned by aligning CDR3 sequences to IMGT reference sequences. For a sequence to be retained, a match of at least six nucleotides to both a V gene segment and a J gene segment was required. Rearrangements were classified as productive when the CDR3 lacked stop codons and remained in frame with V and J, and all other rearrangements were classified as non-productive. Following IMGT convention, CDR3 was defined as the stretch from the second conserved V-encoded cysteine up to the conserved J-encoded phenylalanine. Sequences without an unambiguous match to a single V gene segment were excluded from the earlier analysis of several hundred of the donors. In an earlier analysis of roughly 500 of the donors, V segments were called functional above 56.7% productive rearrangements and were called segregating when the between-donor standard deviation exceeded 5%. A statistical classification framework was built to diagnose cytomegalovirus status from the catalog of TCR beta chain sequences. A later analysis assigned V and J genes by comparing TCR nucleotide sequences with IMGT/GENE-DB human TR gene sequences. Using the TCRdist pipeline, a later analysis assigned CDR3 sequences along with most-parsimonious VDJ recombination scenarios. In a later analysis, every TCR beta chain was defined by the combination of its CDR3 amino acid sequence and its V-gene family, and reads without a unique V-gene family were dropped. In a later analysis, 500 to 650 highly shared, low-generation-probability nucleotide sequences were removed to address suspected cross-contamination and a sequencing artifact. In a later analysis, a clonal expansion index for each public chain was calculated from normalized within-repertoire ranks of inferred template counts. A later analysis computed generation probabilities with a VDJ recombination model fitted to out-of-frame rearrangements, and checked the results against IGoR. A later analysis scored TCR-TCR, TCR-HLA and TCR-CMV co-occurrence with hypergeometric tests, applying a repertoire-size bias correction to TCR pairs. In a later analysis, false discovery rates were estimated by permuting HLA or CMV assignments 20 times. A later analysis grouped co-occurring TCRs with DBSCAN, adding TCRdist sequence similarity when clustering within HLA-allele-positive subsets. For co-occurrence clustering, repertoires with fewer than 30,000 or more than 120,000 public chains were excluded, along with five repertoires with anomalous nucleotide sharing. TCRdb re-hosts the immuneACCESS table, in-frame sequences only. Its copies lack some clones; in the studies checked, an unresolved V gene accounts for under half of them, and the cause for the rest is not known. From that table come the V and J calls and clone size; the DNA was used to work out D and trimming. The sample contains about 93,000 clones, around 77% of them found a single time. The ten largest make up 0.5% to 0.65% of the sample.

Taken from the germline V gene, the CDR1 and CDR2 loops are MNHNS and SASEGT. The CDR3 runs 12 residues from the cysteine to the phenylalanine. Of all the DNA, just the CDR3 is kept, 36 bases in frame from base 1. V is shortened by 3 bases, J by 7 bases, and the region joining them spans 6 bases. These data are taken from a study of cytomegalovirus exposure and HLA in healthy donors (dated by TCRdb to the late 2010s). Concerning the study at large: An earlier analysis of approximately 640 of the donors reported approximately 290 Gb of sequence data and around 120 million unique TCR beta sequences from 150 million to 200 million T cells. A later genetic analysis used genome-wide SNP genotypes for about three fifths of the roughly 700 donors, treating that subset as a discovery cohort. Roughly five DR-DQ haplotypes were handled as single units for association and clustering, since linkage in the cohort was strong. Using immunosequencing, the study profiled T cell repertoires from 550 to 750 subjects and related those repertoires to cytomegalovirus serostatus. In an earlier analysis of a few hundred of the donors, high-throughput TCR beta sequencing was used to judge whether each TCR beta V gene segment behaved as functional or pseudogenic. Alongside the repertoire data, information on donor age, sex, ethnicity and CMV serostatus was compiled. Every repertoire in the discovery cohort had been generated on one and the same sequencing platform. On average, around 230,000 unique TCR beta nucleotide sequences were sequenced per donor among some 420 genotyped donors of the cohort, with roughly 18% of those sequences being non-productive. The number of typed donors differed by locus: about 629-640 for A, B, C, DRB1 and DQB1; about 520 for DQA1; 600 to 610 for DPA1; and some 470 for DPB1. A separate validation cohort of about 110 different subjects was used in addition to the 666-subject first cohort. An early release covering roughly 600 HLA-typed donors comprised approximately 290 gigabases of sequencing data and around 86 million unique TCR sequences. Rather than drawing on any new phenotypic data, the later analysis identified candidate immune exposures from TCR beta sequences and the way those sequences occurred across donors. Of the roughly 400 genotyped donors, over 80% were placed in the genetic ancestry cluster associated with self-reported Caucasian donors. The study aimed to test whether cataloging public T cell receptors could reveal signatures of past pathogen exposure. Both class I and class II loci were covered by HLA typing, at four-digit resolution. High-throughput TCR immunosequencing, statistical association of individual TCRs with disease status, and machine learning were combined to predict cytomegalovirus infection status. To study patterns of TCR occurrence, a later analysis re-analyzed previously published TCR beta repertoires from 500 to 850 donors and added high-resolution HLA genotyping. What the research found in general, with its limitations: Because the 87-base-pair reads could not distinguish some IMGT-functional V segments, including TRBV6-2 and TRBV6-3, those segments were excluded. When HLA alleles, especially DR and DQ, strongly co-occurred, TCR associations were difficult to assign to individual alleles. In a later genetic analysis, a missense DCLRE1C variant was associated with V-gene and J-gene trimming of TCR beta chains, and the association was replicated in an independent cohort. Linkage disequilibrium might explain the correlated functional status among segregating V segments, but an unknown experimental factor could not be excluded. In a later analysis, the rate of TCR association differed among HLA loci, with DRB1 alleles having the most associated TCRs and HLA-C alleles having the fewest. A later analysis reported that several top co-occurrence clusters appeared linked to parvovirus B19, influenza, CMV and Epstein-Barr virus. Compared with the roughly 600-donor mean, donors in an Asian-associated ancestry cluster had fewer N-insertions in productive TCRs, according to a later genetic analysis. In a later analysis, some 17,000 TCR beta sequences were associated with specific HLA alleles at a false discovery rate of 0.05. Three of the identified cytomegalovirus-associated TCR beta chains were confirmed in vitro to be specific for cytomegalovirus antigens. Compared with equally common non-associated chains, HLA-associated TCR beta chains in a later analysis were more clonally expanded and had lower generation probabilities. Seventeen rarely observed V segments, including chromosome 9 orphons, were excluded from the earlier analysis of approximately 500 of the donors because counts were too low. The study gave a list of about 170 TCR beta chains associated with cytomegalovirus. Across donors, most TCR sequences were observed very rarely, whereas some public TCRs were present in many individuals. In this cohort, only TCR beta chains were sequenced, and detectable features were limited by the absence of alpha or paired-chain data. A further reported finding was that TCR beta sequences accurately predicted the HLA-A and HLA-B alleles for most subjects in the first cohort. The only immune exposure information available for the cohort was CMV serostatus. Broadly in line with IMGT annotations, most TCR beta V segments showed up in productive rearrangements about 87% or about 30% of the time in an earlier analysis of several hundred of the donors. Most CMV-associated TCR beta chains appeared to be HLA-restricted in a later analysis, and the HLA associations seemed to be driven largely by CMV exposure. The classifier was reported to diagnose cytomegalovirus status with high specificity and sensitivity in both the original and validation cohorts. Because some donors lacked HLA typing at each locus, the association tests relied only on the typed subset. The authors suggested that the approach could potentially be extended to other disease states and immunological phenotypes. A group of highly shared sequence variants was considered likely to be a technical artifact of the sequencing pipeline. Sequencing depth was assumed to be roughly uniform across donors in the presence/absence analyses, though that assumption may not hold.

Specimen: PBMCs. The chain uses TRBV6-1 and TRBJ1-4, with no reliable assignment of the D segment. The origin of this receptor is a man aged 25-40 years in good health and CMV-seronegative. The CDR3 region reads CASSDTGEKLFF. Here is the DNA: TGTGCCAGCAGTGATACGGGTGAAAAACTGTTTTTT.